This paragraph covers one T cell receptor (beta chain) sequence. The sample comes from a study of cytomegalovirus exposure and HLA in healthy donors. Researchers ran the PCR with 60 Vbeta and 13 Jbeta primers. Produced via immunoSEQ multiplex PCR; TCRdb's table is partial and in-frame only. The repertoire includes about 180,000 clones, about 82% of them detected once, and 1% sits in the top ten. The CDR3 has 16 residues. Trimming took 4 bases from V and 5 from J; bases not matched to a gene: 14. Germline V gives CDR1 SGHRS, CDR2 YFSETQ. The TCR sequence derives from a woman aged 45-65 years in good health and CMV-seropositive. Sequenced: PBMCs. V and J are TRBV5-1 and TRBJ2-7; TRBD1 matches 8 bases. DNA for the CDR3: TGCGCCAGCAGCGTATCGCCCCACGGGACAGGCAACGAGCAGTACTTC. It codes for CASSVSPHGTGNEQYF.